This T cell receptor (beta chain) was recorded in a study of radiation and T cells in renal cell carcinoma. General observations from the study: From baseline, blood top tumor clonotypes peaked at 2 weeks post-radiation. Without pretreatment biopsies, baseline tumor clonotype presence was undetermined.

Time point described: blood 4 weeks post-SBRT, at nephrectomy. Treatment here: 15 Gy SBRT to primary tumor, nephrectomy 4 weeks later. Nephrectomy followed 15 Gy stereotactic body radiation by 4 weeks. Radiation-treated patients gave blood at baseline, week 2 and week 4. Germline V gene sequence: CDR1 SQVTM, CDR2 ANQGSEA. Trimming stripped 3 bases from V and 7 bases from J, with 6 bases between. The CDR3 runs 11 residues. This clone was recorded only once. What it binds is not known. Assay: immunoSEQ multiplex PCR; the TCRdb copy retains only in-frame clones and omits some. The table shows around 170,000 clones, with about 87% occurring only once.

V usage is TRBV29-1 and J usage is TRBJ2-2; D is ambiguous. Sequenced material: blood, taken from a patient whose treatment included radiotherapy and nephrectomy. The clonotype was recovered from a woman between 50 and 59 years old with renal cell carcinoma. The CDR3 DNA follows: TGCAGCGTTGAGTCGGGCGGGGAGCTGTTTTTT. Protein sequence: CSVESGGELFF.